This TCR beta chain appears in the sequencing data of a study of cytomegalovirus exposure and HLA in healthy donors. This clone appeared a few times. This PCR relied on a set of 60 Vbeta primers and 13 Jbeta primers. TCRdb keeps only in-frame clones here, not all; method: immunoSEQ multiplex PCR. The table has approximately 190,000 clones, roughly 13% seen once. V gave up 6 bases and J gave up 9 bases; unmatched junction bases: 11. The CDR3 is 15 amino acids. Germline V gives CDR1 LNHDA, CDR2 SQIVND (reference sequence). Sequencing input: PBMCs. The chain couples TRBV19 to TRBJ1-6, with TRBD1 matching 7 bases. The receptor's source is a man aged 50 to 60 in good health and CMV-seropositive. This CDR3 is CASRNLGQLSSPLHF. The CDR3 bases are TGTGCCAGTAGAAACCTGGGACAGCTAAGTTCACCCCTCCACTTT.